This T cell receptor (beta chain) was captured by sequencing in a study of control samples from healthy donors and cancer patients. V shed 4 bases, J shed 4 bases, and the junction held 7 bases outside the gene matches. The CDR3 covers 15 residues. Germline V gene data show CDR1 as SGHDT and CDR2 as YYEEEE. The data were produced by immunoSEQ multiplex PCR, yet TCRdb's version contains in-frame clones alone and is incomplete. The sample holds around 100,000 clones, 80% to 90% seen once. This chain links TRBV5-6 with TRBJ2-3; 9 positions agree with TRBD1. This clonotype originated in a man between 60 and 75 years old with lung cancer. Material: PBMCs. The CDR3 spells CASSPWGQGADTQYF. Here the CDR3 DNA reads TGTGCCAGCAGCCCATGGGGACAGGGTGCAGATACGCAGTATTTT.